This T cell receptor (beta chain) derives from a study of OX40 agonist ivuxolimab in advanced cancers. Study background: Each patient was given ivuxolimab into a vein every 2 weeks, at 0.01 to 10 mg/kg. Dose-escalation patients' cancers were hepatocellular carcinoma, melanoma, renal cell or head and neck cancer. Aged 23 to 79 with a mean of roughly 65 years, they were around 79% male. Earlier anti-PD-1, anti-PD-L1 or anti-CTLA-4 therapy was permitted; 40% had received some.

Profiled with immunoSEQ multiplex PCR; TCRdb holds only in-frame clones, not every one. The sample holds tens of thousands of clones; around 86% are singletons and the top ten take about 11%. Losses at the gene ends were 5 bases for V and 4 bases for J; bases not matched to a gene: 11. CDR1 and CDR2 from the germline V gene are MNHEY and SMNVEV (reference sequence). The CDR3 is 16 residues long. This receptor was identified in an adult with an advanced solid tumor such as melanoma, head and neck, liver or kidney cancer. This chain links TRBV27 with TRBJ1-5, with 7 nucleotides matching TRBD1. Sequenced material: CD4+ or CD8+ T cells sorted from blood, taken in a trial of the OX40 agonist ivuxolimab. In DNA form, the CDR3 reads TGTGCCAGCAGTCCTTGGACAGGAGGGCTAAATCAGCCCCAGCATTTT. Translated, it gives CASSPWTGGLNQPQHF.